What follows describes a single T cell receptor beta chain. The TCRbeta library incorporated unique molecular identifiers. MiXCR was run by TCRdb on the PCR reads, yielding one entry per CDR3 protein. The table records about 460,000 distinct CDR3 sequences, around 13% of them present only once. This entry belongs to a study of T-cell reconstitution after alpha-beta-depleted transplantation in children. CDR3 length equals 14 residues. Germline V gives CDR1 SGHDT, CDR2 YYEEEE. Deletions cut 3 bases from V and 0 bases from J, with 7 bases between. The rearrangement joins TRBV5-6 to TRBJ2-4; D is uncertain. The TCR comes from a human donor who donated a stem cell graft to a child with combined immunodeficiency. This sample comprised PBMCs from the stem cell graft donor, obtained from the stem cell graft. This CDR3 is CASSWKLAKNIQYF. The CDR3 DNA reads as TGTGCCAGCAGCTGGAAGCTAGCCAAAAACATTCAGTACTTC.